What follows describes a single TCR beta chain. Antigen: not known. As to time point: persistent/refractory GD, antithyroid drugs over 5 years with positive TRAb. From PBMCs, RNA was extracted and then used to make the TCR library. Patients all came to the study from an endocrinology department in Xi'an, China. Libraries of TCR beta came from iRepertoire HTBI primers plus Arm-PCR of CDR3 regions. MiXCR, applied by TCRdb to the multiplex PCR reads, yields one record per CDR3 protein. The profile shows a few hundred thousand distinct CDR3 sequences, about 22% of them singletons. J gave up 2 bases and V 7 bases, and 15 bases lay outside the gene matches. This CDR3 has 18 residues. This entry is derived from a study of regulatory T cells in long-lasting Graves disease. General study points: TRBV28 was favored in persistent disease, as were TRBJ1-2 and TRBJ2-5.

The sequenced sample was peripheral blood mononuclear cells (PBMCs), obtained when the disease was refractory, from a patient treated with antithyroid drugs. This rearrangement joins TRBV12-3 or TRBV12-4 to TRBJ2-2; 8 bases match TRBD2. The source is a female donor with Graves disease. CDR3 sequence reads: CASTLHLALAANTGELFF. In DNA form, the CDR3 reads TGTGCCAGCACCCTTCATCTGGCACTAGCGGCTAACACCGGGGAGCTGTTTTTT.